This entry concerns a single T cell receptor (beta chain). The source of the sample is a study of control samples from healthy donors and cancer patients. Sequencing used immunoSEQ multiplex PCR; TCRdb keeps in-frame clones, though not all of them. The table lists about 170,000 clones, about 87% of them singletons, with 12% in the top ten. Sequencing was done on a sample of blood. This TCR was recovered from a man younger than 40 in good health.

CDR3 DNA sequence: TGTGCCTGGAGTGTACCTCTATACACTGAAGCTTTCTTT. Encoded protein: CAWSVPLYTEAFF. The rearrangement joins TRBV30 to TRBJ1-1; no definite D call. V was shortened by 0 bases and J by 3 bases, with 8 bases between the two germline ends. Germline V gives CDR1 GTSNPN, CDR2 SVGIG (reference sequence). The CDR3 is made up of 13 amino acids.